This T cell receptor (beta chain) came from a study of STAT5B mutations in CD4+ large granular lymphocyte leukemia. General study points: 8/27 top patient clones versus 2/35 control clones were TRBV06-family.

Control samples were healthy donors' buffy coats. The survey-level immunoSEQ assay was used. Repertoires were generated with immunoSEQ multiplex PCR, while TCRdb's copy carries only in-frame clones and drops some. The data show tens of thousands of clones, with about 85% seen just once and approximately 3.5% held by the top ten. As concerns this clone: The antigen is unknown.

In germline, CDR1 is SGHDT, CDR2 YYEEEE. With V trimmed by 2 bases and J by 7 bases, 10 bases remained unmatched. The CDR3 runs to 16 residues. This chain uses TRBV5-6 with TRBJ1-4, with TRBD1 identical over 8 bases. The specimen sequenced was CD4+ T cells from blood buffy coats. The sequence came from a human donor in good health. CDR3 amino acids: CASSLLGQGGGEKLFF. The CDR3 DNA is TGTGCCAGCAGCTTACTCGGACAGGGTGGTGGTGAAAAACTGTTTTTT.